A selection of T cell receptor beta chains follows, all from one sample in a study of shared clonotypes between healthy human individuals. The repertoire was sequenced with immunoSEQ multiplex PCR; TCRdb's copy has only in-frame clones and lacks some. The sample has over 2 million clones, 85% to 95% seen once. The sequencing input was naive CD4+ T cells from PBMCs. Receptor source: a man between 18 and 35 years old in good health. Some clones in this sample may be carry-over from other donors' samples. Each CDR3 is given with its conserved first and last residue. Fields, in order: J gene, V gene, D gene, clone size, CDR3 DNA, CDR3 protein. A D gene is named only where the DNA matches it firmly. Some rows mark clone size as missing; the rest say once, few, many or name a class of expanded clone.

>TRBJ2-7|TRBV6-1|.|.
TGTGCCAGCAGTCACCCGGGGTACGAGCAGTACTTC
CASSHPGYEQYF
>TRBJ2-1|TRBV11-2|TRBD2|.
TGTGCCAGCAGCATAGGGACTAGCGGGGAGGGCTACAATGAGCAGTTCTTC
CASSIGTSGEGYNEQFF
>TRBJ2-5|TRBV20-1|.|.
TGCAGTGTGGACACCCAAGAGACCCAGTACTTC
CSVDTQETQYF
>TRBJ2-2|TRBV5-1|.|.
TGCGCCAGCAAAGCTGCCCTCGACACCGGGGAGCTGTTTTTT
CASKAALDTGELFF
>TRBJ1-5|TRBV28|TRBD1|.
TGTGCCAGCAGTTCGACAGGGGTGGGTGTGCTGAGCAATCAGCCCCAGCATTTT
CASSSTGVGVLSNQPQHF
>TRBJ1-5|TRBV5-1|.|.
TGCGCCAGCAGCTCGACAGAGGCGGATCAGCCCCAGCATTTT
CASSSTEADQPQHF
>TRBJ1-2|TRBV6-6|TRBD1|.
TGTGCCAGCAGTCCGACAGGGGTTAGAAACTATGGCTACACCTTC
CASSPTGVRNYGYTF
>TRBJ1-1|TRBV5-1|.|.
TGCGCCAGCAGCTTGGCACCAGGGAGGGACACTGAAGCTTTCTTT
CASSLAPGRDTEAFF
>TRBJ1-5|TRBV19|.|.
TGTGCCAGTAGGGGAATCGGGCCAGGACAGCCCCAGCATTTT
CASRGIGPGQPQHF
>TRBJ2-5|TRBV25-1|.|.
TGTGCCAGCAGTGAGCGACGACTAGTTCCGGGAGAGACCCAGTACTTC
CASSERRLVPGETQYF
>TRBJ1-1|TRBV5-1|TRBD1|once
TGCGCCAGCACCACAGGGGGCGCAGGTGGCACTGAAGCTTTCTTT
CASTTGGAGGTEAFF
>TRBJ1-2|TRBV19|.|.
TGTGCCAGTAGTATAAGTTCAGCAAGCTATGGCTACACCTTC
CASSISSASYGYTF
>TRBJ1-1|TRBV29-1|.|.
TGCAGCGTTGAGACCAGGGCCCTTCGATTAGCTTTCTTT
CSVETRALRLAFF
>TRBJ1-1|TRBV30|TRBD1|.
TGTGCCTGGAGCACCGGACAGGAAGGAGCTTTCTTT
CAWSTGQEGAFF
>TRBJ2-7|TRBV10-3|.|.
TGTGCCATCGATGGCACGGGTAATCAATACGAGCAGTACTTC
CAIDGTGNQYEQYF
>TRBJ2-7|TRBV5-1|TRBD1|.
TGCGCCAGCAGCTCGACAGGGTATGGCGAGCAGTACTTC
CASSSTGYGEQYF
>TRBJ1-5|TRBV9|.|.
TGTGCCAGCAGCGTAGTAGATGGGTTTAATCAGCCCCAGCATTTT
CASSVVDGFNQPQHF
>TRBJ1-2|TRBV6-4|.|.
TGTGCCAGCAGTGCGAACCAGAACTATGGCTACACCTTC
CASSANQNYGYTF
>TRBJ1-4|TRBV5-1|TRBD1|once
TGCGCCAGCAGCGTACAGGGGGATTCGGAAAAACTGTTTTTT
CASSVQGDSEKLFF
>TRBJ1-3|TRBV5-4|.|.
TGTGCCAGCAGCGCTGCGGGGCTGGCCGGAAACACCATATATTTT
CASSAAGLAGNTIYF
>TRBJ2-7|TRBV30|.|.
TGTGCCTGGAGTAGGGCCGCCTACGAGCAGTACTTC
CAWSRAAYEQYF
>TRBJ1-1|TRBV5-1|.|.
TGCGCCAGCAGCTGGGGCGCAGAGAACACTGAAGCTTTCTTT
CASSWGAENTEAFF
>TRBJ1-2|TRBV5-1|.|.
TGCGCCAGCAGCGACGGCCACAACTATGGCTACACCTTC
CASSDGHNYGYTF
>TRBJ1-2|TRBV6-6|.|.
TGTGCCAGCAGTTACCCCGCGGGGCAGGCTAACTATGGCTACACCTTC
CASSYPAGQANYGYTF
>TRBJ2-1|TRBV30|.|.
TGTGCCTGGGGTGGAGGGGGCGGTGAGCAGTTCTTC
CAWGGGGGEQFF
>TRBJ2-3|TRBV29-1|TRBD2|.
TGCAGCGTTGGGCTAGCGGGAGGAGGCACAGATACGCAGTATTTT
CSVGLAGGGTDTQYF
>TRBJ2-7|TRBV5-4|.|.
TGTGCCAGCAGCTCACGTACCGGCGCTAACAGCGAGCAGTACTTC
CASSSRTGANSEQYF